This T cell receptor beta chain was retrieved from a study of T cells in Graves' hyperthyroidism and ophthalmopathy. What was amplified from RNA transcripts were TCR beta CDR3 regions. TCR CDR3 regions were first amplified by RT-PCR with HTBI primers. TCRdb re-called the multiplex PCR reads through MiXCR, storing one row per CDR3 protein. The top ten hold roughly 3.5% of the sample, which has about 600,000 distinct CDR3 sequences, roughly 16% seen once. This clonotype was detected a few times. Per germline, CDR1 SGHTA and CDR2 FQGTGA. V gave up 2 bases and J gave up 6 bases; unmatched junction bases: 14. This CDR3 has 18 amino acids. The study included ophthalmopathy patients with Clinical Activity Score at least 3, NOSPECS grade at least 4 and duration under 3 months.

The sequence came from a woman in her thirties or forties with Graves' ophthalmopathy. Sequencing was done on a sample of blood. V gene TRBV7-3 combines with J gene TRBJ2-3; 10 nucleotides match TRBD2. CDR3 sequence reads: CASSLQGSGGPNFDTQYF. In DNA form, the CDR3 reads TGTGCCAGCAGCTTACAGGGTAGCGGGGGGCCCAACTTCGATACGCAGTATTTT.